This T cell receptor (beta chain) derives from a study of CD8 T cells in Susac syndrome. As concerns this clonotype: The limits of the CDR3 on the DNA are not certain, so only TCRdb's listed CDR3 is given.

Germline V gives CDR1 MNHEY, CDR2 SVGEGT. Inclusive of both ends, the CDR3 amounts to 18 amino acids. RNA was extracted with the RNeasy kit, and a quantity of roughly 0.5 to 1 ug was reverse transcribed using random hexamers. The TCR beta CDR3 was amplified by immunoSEQ multiplex PCR across 54 Vbeta, 13 Jbeta. TCRdb processed the immunoSEQ multiplex PCR reads anew with MiXCR; each CDR3 protein has one entry. This sample has 400,000 or so distinct CDR3 sequences, with 75% to 90% found just once. High-throughput TCR beta sequencing covered peripheral CD8+ and CD4+ T cells. It was treatment-naive patients with stable or active relapsing-remitting disease who made up the multiple sclerosis controls. Both CD4+ and CD8+ T cells were negatively isolated, and TEMRA cells underwent FACS enrichment.

The sequenced sample consisted of CD8+ T cells from PBMCs. The chain has TRBV6-2 or TRBV6-3 and TRBJ2-7; the table's D call, TRBD1, was not checked against the DNA. The receptor was isolated from a human donor with multiple sclerosis. CDR3 region: CASRTKTLIFGGGTSKYF.